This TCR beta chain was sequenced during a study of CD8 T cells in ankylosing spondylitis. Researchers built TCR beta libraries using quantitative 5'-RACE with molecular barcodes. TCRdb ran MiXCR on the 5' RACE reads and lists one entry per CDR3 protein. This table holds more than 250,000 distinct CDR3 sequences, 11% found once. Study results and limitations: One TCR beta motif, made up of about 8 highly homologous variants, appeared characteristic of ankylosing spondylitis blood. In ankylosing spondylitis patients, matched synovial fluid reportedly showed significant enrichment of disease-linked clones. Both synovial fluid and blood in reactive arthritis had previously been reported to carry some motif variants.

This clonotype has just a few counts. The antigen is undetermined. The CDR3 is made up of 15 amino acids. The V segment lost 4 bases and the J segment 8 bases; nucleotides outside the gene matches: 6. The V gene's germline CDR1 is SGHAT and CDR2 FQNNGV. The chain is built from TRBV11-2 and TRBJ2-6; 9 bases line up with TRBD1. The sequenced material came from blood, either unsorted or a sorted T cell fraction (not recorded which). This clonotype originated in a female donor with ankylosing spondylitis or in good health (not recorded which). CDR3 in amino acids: CASSSLDRGPNVLTF. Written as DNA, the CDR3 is TGTGCCAGCAGCTCGCTGGACAGGGGCCCCAACGTCCTGACTTTC.